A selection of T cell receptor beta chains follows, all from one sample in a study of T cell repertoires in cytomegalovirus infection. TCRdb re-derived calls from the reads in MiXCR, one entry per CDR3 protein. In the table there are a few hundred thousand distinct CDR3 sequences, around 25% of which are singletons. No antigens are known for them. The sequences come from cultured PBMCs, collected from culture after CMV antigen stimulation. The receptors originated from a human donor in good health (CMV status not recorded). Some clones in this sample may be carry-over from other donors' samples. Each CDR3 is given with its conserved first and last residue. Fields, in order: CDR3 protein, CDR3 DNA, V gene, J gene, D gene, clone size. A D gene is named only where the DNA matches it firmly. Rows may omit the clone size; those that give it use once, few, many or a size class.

CASSLGSGGGTDTQYF	TGTGCCAGCAGCTTAGGGTCCGGGGGAGGCACAGATACGCAGTATTTT	TRBV7-2	TRBJ2-3	-	many
CASSDHRAFTEAFF	TGTGCCAGCAGCGATCACAGGGCTTTCACTGAAGCTTTCTTT	TRBV7-2	TRBJ1-1	-	-
CASSLQGKKNEQFF	TGTGCCAGCAGTCTGCAGGGGAAGAAGAATGAGCAGTTCTTC	TRBV27	TRBJ2-1	-	-
CASSLSGLAALRTDTQYF	TGTGCCAGCAGCTTATCTGGACTAGCGGCCTTGCGCACAGATACGCAGTATTTT	TRBV11-2	TRBJ2-3	TRBD2	many
CASSPLGVKRDEQFF	TGTGCCAGCAGTCCACTCGGGGTTAAACGGGATGAGCAGTTCTTC	TRBV28	TRBJ2-1	-	-
CASGGGLAIWNEQFF	TGTGCCAGTGGGGGGGGACTAGCGATCTGGAATGAGCAGTTCTTC	TRBV12-3/TRBV12-4	TRBJ2-1	TRBD2	many
CSGLRQGVNTGELFF	TGCAGTGGACTTCGGCAGGGGGTGAACACCGGGGAGCTGTTTTTT	TRBV20-1	TRBJ2-2	TRBD1	-
CASSFEQGASYNEQFF	TGTGCCAGCAGTTTTGAACAGGGGGCCAGCTACAATGAGCAGTTCTTC	TRBV28	TRBJ2-1	TRBD1	many
CASSQDGGETQYF	TGTGCCAGCAGCCAAGATGGGGGAGAGACCCAGTACTTC	TRBV14	TRBJ2-5	-	few
CATSDRDRGAYNEQFF	TGTGCCACCAGTGACCGCGACAGGGGAGCCTACAATGAGCAGTTCTTC	TRBV24-1	TRBJ2-1	TRBD1	many